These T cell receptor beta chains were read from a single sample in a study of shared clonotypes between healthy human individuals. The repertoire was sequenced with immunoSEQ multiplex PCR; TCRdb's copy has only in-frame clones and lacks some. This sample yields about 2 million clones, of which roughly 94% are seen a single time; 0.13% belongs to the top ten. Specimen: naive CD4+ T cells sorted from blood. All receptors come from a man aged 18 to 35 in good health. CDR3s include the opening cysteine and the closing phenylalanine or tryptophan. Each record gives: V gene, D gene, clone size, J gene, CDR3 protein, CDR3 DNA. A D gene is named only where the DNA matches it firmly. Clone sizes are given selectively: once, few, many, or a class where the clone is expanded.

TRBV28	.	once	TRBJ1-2	CASSFRGRRADGYTF	TGTGCCAGCAGTTTCCGGGGTAGGAGGGCTGATGGCTACACCTTC
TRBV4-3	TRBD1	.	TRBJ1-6	CASSQRGDRDSSPLHF	TGCGCCAGCAGCCAACGGGGGGACAGGGACAGTTCACCCCTCCACTTT
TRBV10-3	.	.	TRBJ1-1	CAISEPSMNTEAFF	TGTGCCATCAGTGAGCCGAGTATGAACACTGAAGCTTTCTTT
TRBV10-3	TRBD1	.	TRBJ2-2	CAISESGQGNTGELFF	TGTGCCATCAGCGAGTCGGGACAGGGGAACACCGGGGAGCTGTTTTTT
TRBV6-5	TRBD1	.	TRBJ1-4	CASSRDREREKLFF	TGTGCCAGCAGCCGGGACAGGGAACGTGAAAAACTGTTTTTT
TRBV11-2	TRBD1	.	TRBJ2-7	CASSGWDRVSYEQYF	TGTGCCAGCAGCGGGTGGGACAGGGTTTCCTACGAGCAGTACTTC
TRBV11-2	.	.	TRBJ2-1	CASSHQTNRAGQFF	TGTGCCAGCAGCCACCAGACCAACAGGGCAGGGCAGTTCTTC
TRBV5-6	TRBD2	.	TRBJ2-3	CASSLTSADTQYF	TGTGCCAGCAGCTTGACTAGCGCAGATACGCAGTATTTT
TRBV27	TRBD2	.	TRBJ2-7	CASSLSRGAYEQYF	TGTGCCAGCAGTTTATCTCGGGGGGCCTACGAGCAGTACTTC
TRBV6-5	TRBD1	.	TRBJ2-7	CASSYQGARSHEQYF	TGTGCCAGCAGTTACCAGGGGGCGAGGAGCCACGAGCAGTACTTC
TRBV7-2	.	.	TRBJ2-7	CASSLDPISYEQYF	TGTGCCAGCAGCTTAGACCCCATCTCCTACGAGCAGTACTTC
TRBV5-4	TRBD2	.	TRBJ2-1	CASSLEGLAFNEQFF	TGTGCCAGCAGCCTGGAAGGACTAGCTTTCAATGAGCAGTTCTTC
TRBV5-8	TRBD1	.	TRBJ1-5	CASSLYRTGGNQPQHF	TGTGCCAGCAGCTTATATCGGACAGGGGGCAATCAGCCCCAGCATTTT
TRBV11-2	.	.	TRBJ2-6	CASSSESPSGANVLTF	TGTGCCAGCAGCTCGGAAAGCCCGAGTGGGGCCAACGTCCTGACTTTC
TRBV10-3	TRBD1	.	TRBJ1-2	CAISESGTGHYTF	TGTGCCATCAGTGAGTCGGGGACAGGCCACTACACCTTC
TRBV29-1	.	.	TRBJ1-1	CSVGDPYGGTEAFF	TGCAGCGTTGGGGATCCGTACGGGGGCACTGAAGCTTTCTTT